The clone carrying this TCR beta chain occurred a few times. This CDR3 region has 14 residues. The V end lost 3 bases, the J end lost 6 bases, and 15 bases lay between the germline ends. The germline V gene encodes CDR1 DFQATT and CDR2 SNEGSKA (reference sequence). These data belong to a study of T-cell reconstitution after alpha-beta-depleted transplantation in children. Preparation of the TCRbeta library was carried out with unique molecular identifiers. TCRdb reanalysed the PCR reads using MiXCR and keeps one entry per CDR3 protein. This repertoire shows hundreds of thousands of distinct CDR3 sequences, about 31% found once; its top ten account for around 2.5%.

This receptor was obtained from a human donor who donated a stem cell graft to a child with aplastic anemia. The chain employs TRBV20-1 and TRBJ2-1, with D unclear. This sample comprised PBMCs from the stem cell graft donor, obtained from the stem cell graft. The CDR3 DNA follows: TGCAGTGCTAGGGATTGGACCGGTTCCAATGAGCAGTTCTTC. Translating it yields CSARDWTGSNEQFF.